This is a list of T cell receptor beta chains from one sample in a study of T cell repertoires in cytomegalovirus infection. Their target antigens are unknown. A single record per CDR3 protein comes from TCRdb applying MiXCR to the reads. The table includes roughly 990,000 distinct CDR3 sequences, approximately 31% detected once. Material: cultured CD8+ T cells from PBMCs, obtained from culture after CMV antigen stimulation. These receptors all come from a human donor in good health (CMV status not recorded). Some clones in this sample may be carry-over from other donors' samples. CDR3s leave out the opening cysteine and the closing phenylalanine or tryptophan.

j_call,v_call,cdr3_aa
TRBJ1-6,TRBV7-8,ASSIKGQGNSPLH
TRBJ1-2,TRBV5-4,ASKPPGEWDGYT
TRBJ1-6,TRBV10-3,AIRTGDNSPLH
TRBJ2-3,TRBV12-3/TRBV12-4,ASSPVAGGVKDTQY
TRBJ2-1,TRBV4-3,ASSRRLGMEQF
TRBJ2-3,TRBV7-2,ASSLKRGFVDTQY
TRBJ1-1,TRBV6-4,ASSAFQNTEAF
TRBJ2-5,TRBV5-6,ASSLVPNRGQETQY
TRBJ2-1,TRBV20-1,SALDRVFINEQF
TRBJ2-5,TRBV20-1,SAPSGYDREETQY
TRBJ2-6,TRBV7-9,ASSSPWGPVPSGANVLT
TRBJ1-1,TRBV10-2,ASSEQRLNTEAF
TRBJ1-6,TRBV7-6,ASNLAPGQAYNSPLH
TRBJ2-1,TRBV4-1,ASSTEVGEPYNEQF
TRBJ1-6,TRBV2,ASSENWGGSPLH
TRBJ1-2,TRBV6-4,ASSDSKGLQGDGYT
TRBJ2-2,TRBV19,ASHKFKLAINGELF
TRBJ1-1,TRBV4-2,ASSQWVGPSNTEAF
TRBJ1-3,TRBV27,ASRLTGGIGNTIY
TRBJ2-1,TRBV18,ASSEGQLFSSYNEQF
TRBJ2-1,TRBV20-1,SARDGQGATYNEQF
TRBJ2-1,TRBV6-6,ASSEKLYNEQF
TRBJ2-1,TRBV7-8,ASRNGQEQF
TRBJ1-2,TRBV10-3,AISPQGGNYGYT
TRBJ2-1,TRBV4-1,ASSQESPDNEQF
TRBJ2-3,TRBV6-1,ASSAFPGTGTTDTQY
TRBJ2-5,TRBV5-6,ASSIYKGGGRGTQY
TRBJ2-6,TRBV28,ASSLDAHPRSGANVLT
TRBJ2-5,TRBV6-6,ASSPSWGLETQY
TRBJ2-5,TRBV12-3/TRBV12-4,ASTRDRNQETQY
TRBJ1-2,TRBV5-4,ASSSNDGYT
TRBJ1-2,TRBV24-1,ATSDLETFRYGYT
TRBJ2-3,TRBV24-1,ATSDREGISTDTQY
TRBJ2-1,TRBV7-7,ASSFNSNHEQF